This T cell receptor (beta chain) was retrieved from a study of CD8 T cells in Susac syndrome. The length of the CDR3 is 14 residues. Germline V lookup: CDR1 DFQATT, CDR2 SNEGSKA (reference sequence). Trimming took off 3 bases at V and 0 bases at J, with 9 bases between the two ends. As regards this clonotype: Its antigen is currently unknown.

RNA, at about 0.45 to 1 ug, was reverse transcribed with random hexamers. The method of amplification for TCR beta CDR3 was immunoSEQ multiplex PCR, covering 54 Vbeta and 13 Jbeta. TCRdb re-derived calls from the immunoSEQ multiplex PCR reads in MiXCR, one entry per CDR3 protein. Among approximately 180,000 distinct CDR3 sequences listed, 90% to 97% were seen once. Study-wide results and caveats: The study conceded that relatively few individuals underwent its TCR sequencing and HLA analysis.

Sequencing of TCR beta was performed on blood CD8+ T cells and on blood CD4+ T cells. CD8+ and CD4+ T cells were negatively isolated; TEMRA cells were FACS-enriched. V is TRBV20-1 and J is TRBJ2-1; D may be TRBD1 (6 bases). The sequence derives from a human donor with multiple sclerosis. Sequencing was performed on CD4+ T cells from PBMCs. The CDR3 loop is CSARVGGSYNEQFF. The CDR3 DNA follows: TGCAGTGCTAGGGTAGGGGGCTCCTACAATGAGCAGTTCTTC.